The clone carrying this T cell receptor beta chain has just one count. The antigen is not known. The data were taken from a study of early T cells in non-severe SARS-CoV-2 infection. Study information: With bulk RNA from unsorted whole blood as input, sequencing yielded unpaired chains. Study-level points and caveats: Anti-spike CD8 responses were favored in VDJdb matching, and private and CD4 specificities were missed.

Individual cDNA molecules received unique molecular identifiers. MiXCR, applied by TCRdb to the 5' RACE reads, yields one record per CDR3 protein. The table includes about 60,000 distinct CDR3 sequences, 10% to 15% detected once. The sequenced material came from whole blood. This receptor was identified in an adult who was a healthcare worker with PCR-confirmed SARS-CoV-2 infection or an uninfected control (not recorded which).

The CDR3 here is CSAYEETQYF. In DNA, the CDR3 is TGCAGCGCCTACGAAGAGACCCAGTACTTC. V is TRBV29-1 and J is TRBJ2-5, with D unclear. The V end was cut by 7 bases, the J end by 3 bases, with 6 bases between. Per the germline V gene, CDR1 is SQVTM and CDR2 is ANQGSEA. This CDR3 contains 10 residues.